This T cell receptor beta chain was observed in a study of glioma-infiltrating T cells. Using RNA template, CDR3s of TCR alpha and beta were amplified with iRepertoire arm-PCR. Tissue mRNA or PBMC total RNA, about 90-400 ng, went into one-step reverse transcription and amplification. TCRdb analysed the multiplex PCR reads with MiXCR anew, one entry per CDR3 protein. The table lists over 120,000 distinct CDR3 sequences, 35% to 50% of them singletons. Points on this clonotype: Its antigen is unknown.

Study-level results: Tissue-blood divergence was below expectation in non-neoplastic patients, above in gliomas. CDR3 overlap between tissue and blood was very small.

The germline V gene has CDR1 MNHEY and CDR2 SMNVEV (reference sequence). The CDR3 extends over 15 amino acids. Trimming at V came to 1 base and at J to 5 bases, leaving 3 bases not matched to a gene. This chain joins TRBV27 and TRBJ2-1; TRBD2 matches at 9 bases. The sequence derives from a human donor with low-grade glioma or glioblastoma, undergoing nonglioma brain surgery, or in good health (not recorded which). Material: glioma tissue, nonneoplastic brain tissue, or PBMCs (not recorded which). CDR3 DNA sequence: TGTGCCAGCAGTTTATTACTAGCGGGTCACAATGAGCAGTTCTTC. It codes for CASSLLLAGHNEQFF.